One TCR beta chain is described in this entry. There are a few counts of this clonotype. Its antigen remains undetermined. No base quality information exists; no much larger clone differs at one position. Library construction relied on multiplex PCR. Sequencing was carried out with an Illumina HiSeq 4000. iRepertoire HTBI primers and Arm-PCR amplification of CDR3 regions were used to construct TCR beta libraries. Before sequencing, the PCR products underwent gel purification. The original methods were these. Gene usage analysis of CDR3 amino acid clonotypes relied on the 60 to 65 TRBV and 14 TRBJ segments identified across samples. Filtered high-quality paired reads were merged into contigs using COPE and FqMerger. Contigs were aligned with BLAST to IMGT TRBV, TRBD and TRBJ reference genes, and CDR3 was defined per IMGT. Highly expanded clones were defined as clonotypes with a frequency above 0.1%. Shannon entropy was used to measure repertoire diversity, and the Gini coefficient was used to measure V-J evenness. Public clonotypes were defined as clonotypes shared by more than one individual. The raw public data were reprocessed by TCRdb itself: fastp quality trimming at Q25, MiXCR clonotype calling, in-frame beta chains only. Identical CDR3 proteins give one entry, which carries the most common genes and DNA. These V and J calls are TCRdb output, not the study's own analysis. The sample table lists hundreds of thousands of distinct CDR3 sequences, approximately 16% of them with a count of one. The biggest ten clones account for 25% to 30% of the sample.

The sample comes from a study of regulatory T cells in long-lasting Graves disease (dated by TCRdb to the early 2020s). A note on the overall study: Newly diagnosed Graves' disease patients had taken antithyroid drugs for less than 3 months. Patients with persistent Graves' disease were compared with patients with newly diagnosed Graves' disease using TCR sequencing and RNA sequencing of peripheral blood. The study was registered as a clinical trial and conducted in China. TCR sequencing covered some 13 persistent and some 20 newly diagnosed Graves' disease patients, around 33 samples in total. Here is what the overall study found, with its caveats: Preferential use of TRBV28, TRBJ1-2 and TRBJ2-5 was observed in persistent disease, whereas TRBV20-1 and TRBJ2-1 were favored in newly diagnosed disease. Lower TCR Shannon entropy and fewer highly expanded clones were observed in persistent Graves' disease patients than in newly diagnosed patients, which suggested clonal expansion. The authors noted that the small sample size was a limitation that may lower accuracy. Only peripheral blood was studied, because thyroid tissue, the primary lesion, was inaccessible. Only the TCR beta chain was sequenced and analyzed. A larger number of public clonotypes was shared among persistent patients (more than 2,500) than among newly diagnosed patients (over 850).

Trimming costs V 7 bases and J 4 bases, and their ends lie 10 bases apart. From the cysteine through the phenylalanine, the CDR3 covers 13 amino acids. Just CDR3 DNA is preserved here, 39 bases in frame from base 1. The germline V gene (reference sequence) provides CDR1 LGHDT and CDR2 YNNKEL. Sample time point, as interpreted from the label and publication: newly diagnosed GD, antithyroid drugs for less than 3 months. RNA was extracted from PBMCs in TRIzol for both TCR sequencing and RNA sequencing. The diagnosis of Graves' disease was made according to American Thyroid Association guidelines. The patients came from an endocrinology department in Xi'an, China. Each patient gave around 9 milliliters of peripheral blood, collected in an EDTA anticoagulant tube. Ficoll Paque Plus density gradient separation was used to isolate PBMCs, and no further T cell sorting was done. RNA quality was checked with an Agilent 2100 Bioanalyzer and agarose gel, and concentration with a NanoDrop 2000.

The sample was also linked to a second study, of T cells in Graves' hyperthyroidism and ophthalmopathy. The second study reports: Stable Graves' hyperthyroidism was defined as the absence of progression to ophthalmopathy over 18 months of follow-up. Hyperthyroidism patients were newly diagnosed, had a disease duration of under 2 months, and were aged 18 to 65 years. The study excluded patients with uncontrolled infections, other autoimmune diseases, pregnancy or lactation. Diagnoses relied on clinical symptoms, serum thyroxine and TRAb, thyroid ultrasound and orbital computed tomography. For the first round of RT-PCR on the TCR CDR3, the HTBI primer set was used together with the Qiagen OneStep RT-PCR kit. Most expanded thyroid clonotypes (frequency above 0.001) were also detected in blood, suggesting blood repertoires may reflect thyroid immune responses. A model built on a 13 V-J signature distinguished ophthalmopathy from stable hyperthyroidism, reaching about 89% sensitivity and approximately 83% specificity in cross-validation and 80%/75% in testing. In validation, the model predicted progression to ophthalmopathy a median of about 6.8 months before onset, with roughly 70% sensitivity and 72.22% specificity. To identify distinguishing TCR V-J signatures, a discovery cohort of about 100 patients was used, comprising 43 with Graves' ophthalmopathy and 55 to 65 with stable Graves' hyperthyroidism. An independent validation cohort of fewer than 20 hyperthyroidism patients and approximately 15 patients who later progressed to ophthalmopathy tested prospective prediction of ophthalmopathy. For training and testing, the roughly 97 patients in the discovery cohort were randomly divided in a 7:3 ratio. Thyroid tissue and blood T-cell repertoires from six Graves' hyperthyroidism patients were also compared in the study. Once sampling was done, hyperthyroidism patients were given methimazole at a starting dose of 30 mg daily, whereas ophthalmopathy patients were given high-dose intravenous methylprednisolone. Libraries were constructed in a second round of multiplex PCR, after which size selection and purification were performed. Sequencing of the libraries was done on an Illumina HiSeq2000 using paired-end 100 bp reads. Raw data were processed with SOAPnuke, discarding reads with adapters, uncalled bases, mean Phred below 15, or no exact constant-primer or identifier match. High-quality paired reads were merged with COPE v1.2.5, and unique nucleotide sequences were defined as clonotypes. MiTCR v1.1 was used to align the clonotypes against IMGT TRBV, TRBD and TRBJ reference segments. Analysis was restricted to V-J combinations with a frequency above 0.0001, which covered roughly 99% of repertoires. The TCS score was defined as the ratio of F50 (clonal expansion) to E x V (chaos), calculated using BLOSUM62-based TCRdist between CDR3 peptides within each V-J. Welch's t-statistics and random forest reduced roughly 540 V-J features to around 14, which were used in a naive Bayes classifier (R e1071). Sample size was not statistically predetermined, and investigators were not blinded to group allocation. According to the paper, TCR Vbeta CDR3 sequencing was carried out on 135 peripheral blood samples, which came from 40 to 45 ophthalmopathy, around 75 hyperthyroidism and roughly 17 progressor patients.

The material was peripheral blood mononuclear cells (PBMCs), obtained at new diagnosis, from a patient treated with antithyroid drugs. The clonotype was recovered from a man between 35 and 55 years old with Graves disease. Donor details come from another sample of the same person, matched by shared clones. This chain is built from TRBV3-1 and TRBJ2-2; TRBD2 could be the D gene, as 6 bases match. CDR3 loop: CASMNGGTGELFF. Here is the DNA: TGTGCCAGCATGAACGGGGGCACCGGGGAGCTGTTTTTT.